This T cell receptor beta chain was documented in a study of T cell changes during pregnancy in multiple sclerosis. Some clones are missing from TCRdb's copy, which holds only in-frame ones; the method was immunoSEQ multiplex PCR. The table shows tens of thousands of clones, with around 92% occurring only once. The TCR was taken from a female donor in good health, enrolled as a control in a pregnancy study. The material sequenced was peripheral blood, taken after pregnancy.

CDR3 in DNA: TGCGCCAGCAGCCCTTATCGGTCTAGCGGGAGGGTCGGCGCCGGGGAGCTGTTTTTT. Amino acid sequence: CASSPYRSSGRVGAGELFF. This chain joins TRBV4-1 and TRBJ2-2, with 12 bases that match TRBD2. The trim removed 4 bases at V and 6 bases at J, leaving 15 bases unmatched. The CDR3 totals 19 residues. Germline-derived CDR1 and CDR2 are MGHRA and YSYEKL.